A single count supports the clone carrying this T cell receptor beta chain. The sample comes from a study of blood T cell repertoires in COVID-19. Methods used by the authors: Amplifying reference gene primers gave estimates of nucleated cell counts. Data came from immunoSEQ multiplex PCR; TCRdb stores just in-frame clones and leaves some out. V, J and clone size derive from that table, while D and trimming were established from the DNA sequence. The sample lists tens of thousands of clones, around nine tenths occurring once. V was trimmed by 1 base and J by 5 bases, leaving 12 bases between them. The CDR3 contains 16 residues. Germline V lookup: CDR1 MGHRA, CDR2 YSYEKL.

This receptor was obtained from a man aged 55 to 70 with active or convalescent COVID-19. Material for sequencing was peripheral blood. The J gene is TRBJ1-6, the V gene TRBV4-1, with D tentatively TRBD1 (6 bases). The DNA for the CDR3 is TGCGCCAGCAGCCAAGTGTGGGCAGGGGATAATTCACCCCTCCACTTT. As protein: CASSQVWAGDNSPLHF.